These 29 T cell receptor beta chains originate from one sample sequenced in a study of blood T cell repertoires in COVID-19. Assay: immunoSEQ multiplex PCR; the TCRdb copy retains only in-frame clones and omits some. The data show about 100,000 clones, approximately 91% seen once. The sample comprised peripheral blood. These receptors were obtained from a man in his 60s with acute or convalescent COVID-19.

V gene TRBV7-2 combines with J gene TRBJ2-3; 11 bases map to TRBD2. Losses at the gene ends were 2 bases for V and 4 bases for J; bases not matched to a gene: 5. Looked up from germline, CDR1 is SGHTA and CDR2 is FQGNSA. This CDR3 comprises 16 residues. CDR3 sequence (DNA): TGTGCCAGCAGCTTACATGGTAGCGGGGGGGCAGATACGCAGTATTTT. Its translation is CASSLHGSGGADTQYF.

The chain employs TRBV5-1 and TRBJ1-1, with D perhaps TRBD1 (6 bases). The CDR3 has 13 residues. Germline V CDR1 and CDR2: SGHRS, YFSETQ. V lost 2 bases, J lost 5 bases, and 10 bases lay in between. The CDR3 DNA reads TGCGCCAGCAGCTTCAGGGGAGGGACTGAAGCTTTCTTT. Translation gives CASSFRGGTEAFF.

V gene TRBV30 combines with J gene TRBJ2-2; D is unclear. CDR1 and CDR2 (germline): GTSNPN, SVGIG (reference sequence). The CDR3 length is 13 residues. The ends were cut back, 0 bases at V and 6 bases at J, with 8 bases in the middle. The CDR3 spells CAWSVHSPGELFF. Here the CDR3 DNA reads TGTGCCTGGAGTGTACACAGTCCCGGGGAGCTGTTTTTT. The complete variable domain, with remaining parts taken from reference TRBV30 and TRBJ2-2, reads SQTIHQWPATLVQPVGSPLSLECTVEGTSNPNLYWYRQAAGRGLQLLFYSVGIGQISSEVPQNLSASRPQDRQFILSSKKLLLSDSGFYLCAWSVHSPGELFFGEGSRLTVL.

This clone was seen just once. The chain couples TRBV3-1 (or the pseudogene TRBV3-2) to TRBJ2-1; D perhaps matches TRBD2 (6 bases). Germline V gives CDR1 LGHDT, CDR2 YNNKEL (reference sequence). V was cut by 1 base and J by 5 bases, with 9 bases left in between. This CDR3 comprises 14 residues. CDR3 sequence: CASSQGGINNEQFF. The CDR3 DNA follows: TGTGCCAGCAGCCAAGGCGGGATTAACAATGAGCAGTTCTTC.

Written as DNA, the CDR3 is TGTGCCAGTAGTATGGGTAGCGGAAAACCCTACGAGCAGTACGTC. This gives the protein CASSMGSGKPYEQYV. The V and J genes are TRBV19 and TRBJ2-7, with D tentatively TRBD2 (6 bases). Trimming took 3 bases from V and 2 from J, leaving 14 bases between them. Looked up from germline, CDR1 is LNHDA and CDR2 is SQIVND (reference sequence). This CDR3 comprises 15 residues.

The chain employs TRBV5-1 and TRBJ2-3, with TRBD2 matching 8 bases. This CDR3 is built from 16 residues. After removal of 1 base from V and 1 base from J, the junction contained 5 bases not matched to a gene. CDR1 and CDR2 (germline): SGHRS, YFSETQ. The DNA for the CDR3 is TGCGCCAGCAGCTTGCAAGCGGGGGAAGGCACAGATACGCAGTATTTT. This encodes CASSLQAGEGTDTQYF.

As regards this clone: Other nucleotide sequences from this sample produce the same CDR3. The chain joins TRBV10-3 to TRBJ2-7; D is unresolved. From germline, CDR1 is ENHRY and CDR2 SYGVKD. Trimming left V 4 bases short and J 4 bases short, with 5 bases between. CDR3 length: 11 amino acids. CDR3 loop: CAISARYEQYF. CDR3 sequence (DNA): TGTGCCATCAGTGCCAGATACGAGCAGTACTTC.

V and J are TRBV11-3 and TRBJ1-1, with D unresolved. Germline CDR1 is SGHNT and CDR2 is YENEEA. V was clipped by 0 bases and J by 1 base, with 3 bases between them. The length of the CDR3 is 13 residues. The CDR3 region is CASSLDRNTEAFF. The CDR3 coding sequence is TGTGCCAGCAGCTTAGACAGGAACACTGAAGCTTTCTTT.

Concerning this clone: Other nucleotide sequences in the sample specify the same CDR3. The V gene is TRBV15, the J gene TRBJ2-7; the D gene is possibly TRBD2 (6 bases). V lost 0 bases, J lost 4 bases, and 10 bases lay in between. This CDR3 region has 14 residues. Germline CDR1 is LNHNV and CDR2 is YYDKDF (reference sequence). CDR3 coding DNA: TGTGCCACCAGCAGAGATCTGCGGGGATACGAGCAGTACTTC. This gives the protein CATSRDLRGYEQYF.

The V call is TRBV11-2, the J call TRBJ2-7; 7 nucleotides align to TRBD1. Germline V lookup: CDR1 SGHAT, CDR2 FQNNGV. V lost 4 bases to trimming and J lost 5 bases; unmatched junction nucleotides: 8. The CDR3 has 14 amino acids. CDR3 amino acids: CASSSTGNRNEQYF. The CDR3 coding sequence is TGTGCCAGCAGCTCGACAGGGAATCGGAACGAGCAGTACTTC.

The V call is TRBV18, the J call TRBJ1-1, with 7 bases that match TRBD1. Germline V gene sequence: CDR1 KGHSH, CDR2 LQKENI. Germline trimming cut 3 bases from V and 5 bases from J; bases unmatched to any gene: 12. This CDR3 contains 16 residues. The CDR3 reads CASSPQGTGVETEAFF. CDR3 sequence (DNA): TGTGCCAGCTCACCCCAGGGTACAGGGGTAGAAACTGAAGCTTTCTTT. Variable domain in full (rest from reference TRBV18 and TRBJ1-1): NAGVMQNPRHLVRRRGQEARLRCSPMKGHSHVYWYRQLPEEGLKFMVYLQKENIIDESGMPKERFSAEFPKEGPSILRIQQVVRGDSAAYFCASSPQGTGVETEAFFGQGTRLTVV.

The sample holds one count of this clone. The chain has TRBV2 and TRBJ1-5; the D gene is possibly TRBD1 (6 bases). Germline V gives CDR1 SNHLY, CDR2 FYNNEI. Trimming stripped 2 bases from V and 7 bases from J, with 15 bases between. The CDR3 has 15 amino acids. The CDR3 loop is CASSERGLSDQPQHF. The DNA of the CDR3 is TGTGCCAGCAGTGAAAGGGGGTTATCCGACCAGCCCCAGCATTTT. Complete variable domain (other parts from reference TRBV2 and TRBJ1-5): EPEVTQTPSHQVTQMGQEVILRCVPISNHLYFYWYRQILGQKVEFLVSFYNNEISEKSEIFDDQFSVERPDGSNFTLKIRSTKLEDSAMYFCASSERGLSDQPQHFGDGTRLSIL.

The chain employs TRBV11-3 and TRBJ2-7, with a weak D call TRBD2 (6 bases). Trimming left V 4 bases short and J 2 bases short, with 15 bases between. Per the germline V gene, CDR1 is SGHNT and CDR2 is YENEEA. There are 15 residues in the CDR3. CDR3 loop: CASSSWGAGPYEQYV. In DNA form, the CDR3 reads TGTGCCAGCAGCTCTTGGGGAGCGGGCCCCTACGAGCAGTACGTC.

V gene TRBV28 combines with J gene TRBJ1-1; D not resolved. V was cut by 5 bases and J by 6 bases, with 10 bases left in between. The CDR3 covers 12 residues. The germline V gene encodes CDR1 MDHEN and CDR2 SYDVKM. This CDR3 is CASSLRLSEAFF. Written as DNA, the CDR3 is TGTGCCAGCAGTCTGAGATTATCTGAAGCTTTCTTT. Full variable domain (rest looked up from reference TRBV28 and TRBJ1-1): DVKVTQSSRYLVKRTGEKVFLECVQDMDHENMFWYRQDPGLGLRLIYFSYDVKMKEKGDIPEGYSVSREKKERFSLILESASTNQTSMYLCASSLRLSEAFFGQGTRLTVV.

This sequence joins TRBV4-2 and TRBJ2-1, with 14 bases aligning to TRBD2. The CDR3 is made up of 17 amino acids. The trim removed 4 bases at V and 0 bases at J, leaving 2 bases unmatched. Germline V lookup: CDR1 LGHNA, CDR2 YNFKEQ. The CDR3 nucleotides read TGTGCCAGCAGCCGAGGGACTAGCGGGAGCTCCTACAATGAGCAGTTCTTC. It encodes CASSRGTSGSSYNEQFF.

The CDR3 loop reads CASSLSSEAEAFF. The CDR3 coding sequence is TGTGCCAGCAGCTTAAGTTCGGAGGCTGAAGCTTTCTTT. This chain uses TRBV7-3 with TRBJ1-1; no definite D call. The V end was cut by 1 base, the J end by 6 bases, with 9 bases between. The germline V gene has CDR1 SGHTA and CDR2 FQGTGA. The CDR3 is 13 residues long.

The chain combines TRBV9 with TRBJ1-3, with D possibly matching TRBD1 (6 bases). CDR3 length: 19 residues. The germline CDR1 and CDR2 sequences are SGDLS and YYNGEE. The V gene lost 6 bases and the J gene lost 0 bases, with 25 bases spanning the gap. For the CDR3, the DNA is TGTGCCAGCACCCCCTGGACAGAACCTTCGCCGAGCTCTGGAAACACCATATATTTT. Protein sequence: CASTPWTEPSPSSGNTIYF.

Turning to this clone: Likely a read error: the CDR3 ends without its conserved phenylalanine or tryptophan. It is unclear where the CDR3 begins or ends on the DNA, so no DNA is shown, and the CDR3 is as TCRdb lists it. The chain combines TRBV10-1 with TRBJ1-1. Inclusive of both ends, the CDR3 amounts to 8 amino acids. Germline V lookup: CDR1 WNHNN, CDR2 SYGVQD (reference sequence). The CDR3 loop is CASSEEGC.

The V gene is TRBV3-1 (or the pseudogene TRBV3-2), the J gene TRBJ2-1; 8 nucleotides align to TRBD1. The CDR3 consists of 14 residues. Germline CDR1 LGHDT, CDR2 YNNKEL (reference sequence). The trim removed 3 bases at V and 9 bases at J, leaving 7 bases unmatched. This CDR3 reads CASSQFRDRSEQFF. CDR3 in DNA: TGTGCCAGCAGCCAGTTTAGGGACAGGAGTGAGCAGTTCTTC.

The chain links TRBV28 to TRBJ1-6; 7 bases line up with TRBD1. The CDR3 length is 14 residues. The junction had 1 base not matched to a gene; V was cut back by 3 bases and J by 5 bases. The germline gives CDR1 MDHEN, CDR2 SYDVKM. CDR3 residues: CASSLGTDNSPLHF. DNA of the CDR3: TGTGCCAGCAGTTTGGGGACAGATAATTCACCCCTCCACTTT. The entire variable domain, with the rest obtained from reference TRBV28 and TRBJ1-6, is as follows: DVKVTQSSRYLVKRTGEKVFLECVQDMDHENMFWYRQDPGLGLRLIYFSYDVKMKEKGDIPEGYSVSREKKERFSLILESASTNQTSMYLCASSLGTDNSPLHFGNGTRLTVT.

CDR3 bases: TGTGCCAGCAGCTTAGACGGCTCCTACAATGAGCAGTTCTTC. Protein product: CASSLDGSYNEQFF. This chain joins TRBV7-9 and TRBJ2-1; D ambiguous. This CDR3 has 14 residues. Trimming removed 1 base from V and 0 bases from J, with 4 bases in between. Germline CDR1 and CDR2: SEHNR and FQNEAQ (reference sequence).

This sequence joins TRBV11-3 and TRBJ2-3, with D perhaps matching TRBD1 (6 bases). The CDR3 is made up of 14 amino acids. Trimming cost V 2 bases and J 6 bases, with 12 bases left between them. Per the germline V gene, CDR1 is SGHNT and CDR2 is YENEEA. This chain's CDR3 is CASSLHRASDTQYF. The DNA of the CDR3 is TGTGCCAGCAGCTTACACAGGGCGTCGGATACGCAGTATTTT.

The rearrangement uses TRBV29-1 and TRBJ1-1, with 8 bases identical to TRBD1. The CDR3 is 13 amino acids. The germline gives CDR1 SQVTM, CDR2 ANQGSEA. V lost 7 bases, J lost 5 bases, and 9 bases stayed unmatched. DNA of the CDR3: TGCAGCGCCGTTCAACAGGGGGGGACTGAAGCTTTCTTT. Its protein is CSAVQQGGTEAFF.

The chain employs TRBV3-1 (or the pseudogene TRBV3-2) and TRBJ2-1; 12 bases fit TRBD2. Germline CDR1 is LGHDT and CDR2 is YNNKEL (reference sequence). The CDR3 runs 17 residues. V shed 5 bases, J shed 4 bases, and the junction held 9 bases outside the gene matches. The CDR3 spells CASSARLAGVSYNEQFF. CDR3 in DNA: TGTGCCAGCAGCGCAAGACTAGCGGGAGTTTCGTACAATGAGCAGTTCTTC.

V gene TRBV18 combines with J gene TRBJ1-4, with D possibly TRBD1 on 5 matching bases. The V gene lost 6 bases and the J gene lost 8 bases, with 19 bases spanning the gap. The CDR3 contains 15 residues. The germline gives CDR1 KGHSH, CDR2 LQKENI. CDR3 DNA sequence: TGTGCCAGCTCCCCCAGGGCCGGAGGGGAAGAAAAACTGTTTTTT. It specifies CASSPRAGGEEKLFF.

This sequence joins TRBV10-2 and TRBJ2-3, with TRBD2 matching 9 bases. Trimming took 5 bases from V and 13 from J; bases not matched to a gene: 4. Germline values: CDR1 WSHSY, CDR2 SAAADI. The CDR3 has 11 amino acids. CDR3 sequence: CASSPSGTEYF. In DNA, the CDR3 is TGCGCCAGCAGTCCTAGCGGGACGGAGTATTTT.

This clone came up once. This sequence joins TRBV5-1 and TRBJ1-5; 8 positions agree with TRBD1. V lost 4 bases to trimming and J lost 6 bases; unmatched junction nucleotides: 6. Germline assignment: CDR1 SGHRS and CDR2 YFSETQ. CDR3 size: 14 residues. CDR3 sequence: CASSTGQGGQPQHF. CDR3 nucleotides: TGCGCCAGCAGCACCGGACAGGGAGGTCAGCCCCAGCATTTT.

The count of this clone is one. The chain couples TRBV3-1 (or the pseudogene TRBV3-2) to TRBJ1-1; D call uncertain. V was trimmed by 3 bases and J by 5 bases, leaving 16 bases between them. The CDR3 runs 15 residues. The germline V gene encodes CDR1 LGHDT and CDR2 YNNKEL (reference sequence). CDR3 sequence (DNA): TGTGCCAGCAGCCACGTGGCGGGCAGTGGAACTGAAGCTTTCTTT. Translating it yields CASSHVAGSGTEAFF.

This chain joins TRBV3-1 (or the pseudogene TRBV3-2) and TRBJ1-4; possible D gene TRBD1, 6 bases. Germline V CDR1 and CDR2: LGHDT, YNNKEL (reference sequence). This CDR3 is 15 amino acids long. The V gene lost 4 bases and the J gene lost 7 bases, with 16 bases spanning the gap. In DNA, the CDR3 is TGTGCCAGCAGCCCCACAGGGATTCCGGGTGAAAAACTGTTTTTT. This gives the protein CASSPTGIPGEKLFF.